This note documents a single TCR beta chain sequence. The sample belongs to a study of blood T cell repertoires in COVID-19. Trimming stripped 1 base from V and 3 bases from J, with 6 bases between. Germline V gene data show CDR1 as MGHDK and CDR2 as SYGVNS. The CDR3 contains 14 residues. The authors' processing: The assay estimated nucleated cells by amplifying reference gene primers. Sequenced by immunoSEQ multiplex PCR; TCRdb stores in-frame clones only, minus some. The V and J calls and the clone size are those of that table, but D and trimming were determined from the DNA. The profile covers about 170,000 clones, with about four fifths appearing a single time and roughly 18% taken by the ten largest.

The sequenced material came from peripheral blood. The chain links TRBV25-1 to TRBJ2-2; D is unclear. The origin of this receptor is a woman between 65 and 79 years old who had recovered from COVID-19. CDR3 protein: CASSEWPDTGELFF. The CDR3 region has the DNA TGTGCCAGCAGTGAATGGCCAGACACCGGGGAGCTGTTTTTT.